A single sample is the source of the 14 T cell receptor beta chains below, sequenced in a study of blood T cell repertoires in COVID-19. Clones were sequenced by immunoSEQ multiplex PCR, and TCRdb holds only the in-frame ones, with some missing. This sample has about 310,000 clones; under 90% occur once, and the top ten carry approximately 5%. What was sequenced was PBMCs or T cells enriched from blood (not recorded which). These receptors were obtained from a man aged 55 to 70 who had recovered from COVID-19.

The gene calls are TRBV6-5 and TRBJ1-6; tentative D call: TRBD1 (5 bases). CDR3 length: 13 residues. CDR1 MNHEY and CDR2 SVGAGI come from the germline V gene. Trimming pared 6 bases from V and 7 bases from J, leaving 10 bases between. CDR3 nucleotide sequence: TGTGCCAGCAGGGTTGCAGGGAATTCACCCCTCCACTTT. Its protein is CASRVAGNSPLHF.

The chain joins TRBV3-1 (or the pseudogene TRBV3-2) to TRBJ2-5, with 7 nucleotides matching TRBD2. The CDR3 length is 14 residues. Germline V gene data show CDR1 as LGHDT and CDR2 as YNNKEL (reference sequence). J was trimmed by 5 bases and V by 4 bases; bases with no gene match: 7. The CDR3 nucleotides are TGTGCCAGCAGCCGGGGACTACTACGCGAGACCCAGTACTTC. This sequence encodes CASSRGLLRETQYF.

The V gene is TRBV27, the J gene TRBJ1-1, with 8 bases matching TRBD1. Germline CDR1 and CDR2: MNHEY and SMNVEV (reference sequence). V lost 6 bases, J lost 0 bases, and 0 bases stayed unmatched. This CDR3 has 13 amino acids. As DNA, the CDR3 is TGTGCCAGCAGGACAGGGGTGAACACTGAAGCTTTCTTT. Its translation is CASRTGVNTEAFF.

The V and J genes are TRBV3-1 (or the pseudogene TRBV3-2) and TRBJ2-3, with unresolved D. CDR1 is LGHDT and CDR2 is YNNKEL in the germline V gene (reference sequence). The CDR3 covers 14 residues. Trimming pared 3 bases from V and 5 bases from J, leaving 12 bases between. The CDR3 sequence: CASSQRLSIDTQYF. CDR3 bases: TGTGCCAGCAGCCAGAGGCTTAGTATAGATACGCAGTATTTT.

V gene TRBV28 combines with J gene TRBJ1-1; 8 nucleotides line up with TRBD1. V lost 10 bases, J lost 1 base, and 8 bases stayed unmatched. The CDR3 runs to 14 residues. Germline V gene lookup returns CDR1 MDHEN and CDR2 SYDVKM. CDR3 bases: TGTGCCACCCGGACAGGGACGGGGAACACTGAAGCTTTCTTT. Protein: CATRTGTGNTEAFF.

This rearrangement joins TRBV28 to TRBJ1-1; D is undetermined. The CDR3 loop spans 12 amino acids. Germline CDR1 is MDHEN and CDR2 is SYDVKM. Trimming pared 7 bases from V and 0 bases from J, leaving 6 bases between. The CDR3: CASTDMNTEAFF. The CDR3 DNA follows: TGTGCCAGCACAGACATGAACACTGAAGCTTTCTTT. Full variable domain (outside the CDR3, taken from reference TRBV28 and TRBJ1-1): DVKVTQSSRYLVKRTGEKVFLECVQDMDHENMFWYRQDPGLGLRLIYFSYDVKMKEKGDIPEGYSVSREKKERFSLILESASTNQTSMYLCASTDMNTEAFFGQGTRLTVV.

The chain is built from TRBV11-3 and TRBJ1-1; D is uncertain. Germline-derived CDR1 and CDR2 are SGHNT and YENEEA. Trimming left V 2 bases short and J 2 bases short, with 6 bases between. This CDR3 has 13 residues. The CDR3 nucleotides read TGTGCCAGCAGCTTAAATATAAACACTGAAGCTTTCTTT. This gives the protein CASSLNINTEAFF.

The V gene is TRBV4-3, the J gene TRBJ2-7; 7 positions match TRBD2. The CDR3 loop spans 14 amino acids. V trimming: 3 bases; J trimming: 10 bases; junction bases outside the gene matches: 12. Germline V gives CDR1 LGHNA, CDR2 YSLEER. CDR3: CASSQGLAAVQQYF. CDR3 nucleotide sequence: TGCGCCAGCAGCCAGGGCCTAGCGGCAGTACAACAGTACTTC.

The gene calls are TRBV29-1 and TRBJ2-5; D perhaps matches TRBD2 (6 bases). The CDR3 runs 12 residues. Trimming removed 5 bases at V and 5 bases at J, with 12 bases between. The germline V gene has CDR1 SQVTM and CDR2 ANQGSEA. CDR3 DNA: TGCAGCGTTCAGGAGGGCCGGGAGACCCAGTACTTC. It translates to CSVQEGRETQYF.

The rearrangement uses TRBV27 and TRBJ2-3, with D tentatively TRBD2 (5 bases). From germline, CDR1 is MNHEY and CDR2 SMNVEV (reference sequence). The CDR3 totals 12 residues. V was shortened by 6 bases and J by 4 bases, with 8 bases between the two germline ends. CDR3 amino acids: CASRGSADTQYF. The DNA of the CDR3 is TGTGCCAGCAGGGGGAGCGCAGATACGCAGTATTTT.

This clone turned up a few times. Other DNA sequences from this sample encode an identical CDR3 as well. CDR3 in amino acids: CASSLGAYEQYF. CDR3 sequence (DNA): TGTGCCAGCAGCTTAGGGGCTTACGAGCAGTACTTC. V usage is TRBV7-9 and J usage is TRBJ2-7; D is unresolved. Trimming removed 1 base at V and 4 bases at J, with 5 bases between. The CDR3 is 12 amino acids. Germline V gene sequence: CDR1 SEHNR, CDR2 FQNEAQ (reference sequence).

The rearrangement uses TRBV5-1 and TRBJ2-5; 10 bases fit TRBD1. The CDR3 spans 14 residues. V gave up 0 bases and J gave up 4 bases; unmatched junction bases: 0. Per the germline V gene, CDR1 is SGHRS and CDR2 is YFSETQ. The CDR3 DNA follows: TGCGCCAGCAGCTTGGGACAGGGGGCAGAGACCCAGTACTTC. Translating it yields CASSLGQGAETQYF. Together with reference TRBV5-1 and TRBJ2-5, the CDR3 gives the full variable domain: KAGVTQTPRYLIKTRGQQVTLSCSPISGHRSVSWYQQTPGQGLQFLFEYFSETQRNKGNFPGRFSGRQFSNSRSEMNVSTLELGDSALYLCASSLGQGAETQYFGPGTRLLVL.

CDR3 in DNA: TGCAGCGTTGAAATTGGGGGCATCTATGGCTACACCTTC. This translates into CSVEIGGIYGYTF. V usage is TRBV29-1 and J usage is TRBJ1-2; D is possibly TRBD1 (6 bases). The CDR3 length is 13 residues. V was clipped by 2 bases and J by 4 bases, with 11 bases between them. Germline V gene sequence: CDR1 SQVTM, CDR2 ANQGSEA.

This clone has just a few counts. This sequence joins TRBV10-3 and TRBJ2-7; possibly TRBD2 for D (5 bases). This CDR3 comprises 15 residues. The V and J ends lost 4 bases and 6 bases respectively, with 19 bases between them. Per germline, CDR1 ENHRY and CDR2 SYGVKD. The CDR3 protein is CAISGGSGYDGEQYF. In DNA, the CDR3 is TGTGCCATCAGTGGCGGGTCGGGCTACGACGGCGAGCAGTACTTC.